This entry lists 5 T cell receptor beta chains sequenced from one sample in a study of blood T cells in healthy people across ages. Through a sample-barcoded 5' primer and a J-beta primer mix, a second PCR was run for 7 to 11 cycles. TCRdb independently ran MiXCR on the 5' RACE reads; one entry per CDR3 protein. The sample records some 850,000 distinct CDR3 sequences, roughly 24% being singletons. These data also formed part of another study, on T cells of mothers and their children.

The sample comprised blood. These receptors all stem from a boy younger than 18 in good health.

The chain couples TRBV7-9 to TRBJ2-5; 11 bases are shared with TRBD1. Germline V gene sequence: CDR1 SEHNR, CDR2 FQNEAQ (reference sequence). V lost 3 bases and J lost 3; bases outside the gene matches: 6. The CDR3 has 16 residues. CDR3 amino acids: CASSFIRDRGEETQYF. The CDR3 region has the DNA TGTGCCAGCAGCTTTATCCGGGACAGGGGGGAAGAGACCCAGTACTTC.

The gene calls are TRBV10-2 and TRBJ2-7, with D tentatively TRBD1 (6 bases). The V end lost 7 bases, the J end lost 1 base, and 11 bases lay between the germline ends. The CDR3 is 13 residues long. Germline CDR1 reads WSHSY; CDR2 reads SAAADI. CDR3 nucleotides: TGCGCCAGCAATGACAGGCCATCCTACGAGCAGTACTTC. Its translation: CASNDRPSYEQYF.

This clonotype was seen a few times. This rearrangement joins TRBV19 to TRBJ2-5; 9 nucleotides align to TRBD2. The CDR3 is made up of 16 amino acids. V lost 0 bases and J lost 2; bases outside the gene matches: 4. CDR1 is LNHDA, CDR2 SQIVND, per germline (reference sequence). This CDR3 is CASSIDLSGGQETQYF. CDR3 coding DNA: TGTGCCAGTAGTATAGATCTTAGCGGGGGTCAAGAGACCCAGTACTTC.

This chain joins TRBV28 and TRBJ2-5, with 7 bases identical to TRBD2. This CDR3 is built from 15 residues. The germline V gene has CDR1 MDHEN and CDR2 SYDVKM. The ends lost 5 bases at V and 4 bases at J; junction bases unmatched: 10. The DNA for the CDR3 is TGTGCCAGCAGTCCCGGACCCCGGGAGGTAGAGACCCAGTACTTC. Residues: CASSPGPREVETQYF.

This clonotype was counted a few times. The CDR3 bases are TGTGCCAGCAGTTTTCCGGGAGGGAGGGATCAGCCCCAGCATTTT. This gives the protein CASSFPGGRDQPQHF. The rearrangement uses TRBV12-3 or TRBV12-4 and TRBJ1-5, with unresolved D. This CDR3 region has 15 residues. Between the trimmed V and J ends, which lost 3 bases and 5 bases, there was a span of 14 bases.